A selection of T cell receptor beta chains follows, all from one sample in a study of cytomegalovirus exposure and HLA in healthy donors. The method was immunoSEQ multiplex PCR; TCRdb's version includes in-frame clones alone and lacks a portion of them. The sample records 110,000 to 150,000 clones, about 80% being singletons. Sequenced material: PBMCs. These receptors originate from a man in his forties or fifties in good health and CMV-seronegative. The CDR3 runs from the conserved cysteine through the conserved F or W. The D gene is left open where the match is weak. Size tells how often a clone was seen (once, few, many) or the class of an expanded clone, and some rows leave it out.

>NA|TRBJ1-6|TRBV5-6|NA
CASSHVRGANSPLHF
TGTGCCAGCAGCCACGTCAGGGGAGCTAATTCACCCCTCCACTTT
>NA|TRBJ2-3|TRBV5-1|NA
CASSLDEFGEDTQYF
TGCGCCAGCAGCTTGGATGAGTTTGGGGAGGATACGCAGTATTTT
>TRBD1|TRBJ2-5|TRBV6-5|NA
CASSTSGGEETQYF
TGTGCCAGCAGTACCTCAGGGGGCGAAGAGACCCAGTACTTC
>NA|TRBJ2-1|TRBV29-1|NA
CSVPGSSYNEQFF
TGCAGCGTTCCGGGGAGCTCCTACAATGAGCAGTTCTTC
>TRBD2|TRBJ2-7|TRBV19|NA
CASSMGTSGNYEQYF
TGTGCCAGTAGTATGGGGACTAGCGGGAATTACGAGCAGTACTTC
>NA|TRBJ1-6|TRBV5-1|once
CASSGGLVGSPLHF
TGCGCCAGCAGCGGGGGCCTGGTAGGTTCACCCCTCCACTTT
>NA|TRBJ2-7|TRBV5-1|NA
CASSDDQGTYEQYF
TGCGCCAGCAGCGACGACCAGGGGACCTACGAGCAGTACTTC
>NA|TRBJ2-1|TRBV7-6|NA
CASSSRARGISYNEQFF
TGTGCCAGCAGCTCGAGGGCGAGGGGGATCTCCTACAATGAGCAGTTCTTC
>NA|TRBJ1-3|TRBV29-1|NA
CSGAAGSSGNTIYF
TGCAGCGGGGCGGCGGGGAGCTCTGGAAACACCATATATTTT
>NA|TRBJ2-1|TRBV5-1|NA
CASSLVANNEQFF
TGCGCCAGCAGCTTGGTCGCGAACAATGAGCAGTTCTTC
>TRBD1|TRBJ1-1|TRBV6-5|few
CASSYRGTGYTEAFF
TGTGCCAGCAGTTACCGGGGGACAGGCTACACTGAAGCTTTCTTT
>TRBD1|TRBJ2-7|TRBV7-8|NA
CASSPIQGALAYEQYF
TGTGCCAGCAGCCCGATACAGGGGGCTTTGGCCTACGAGCAGTACTTC
>NA|TRBJ2-2|TRBV18|NA
CASSPSVTGELFF
TGTGCCAGCTCACCATCGGTCACCGGGGAGCTGTTTTTT
>NA|TRBJ2-1|TRBV6-1|NA
CASRSRRGLSNEQFF
TGTGCCAGCAGATCAAGGAGGGGGCTTAGCAATGAGCAGTTCTTC
>NA|TRBJ1-2|TRBV28|once
CASKGDYGYTF
TGTGCCAGCAAAGGGGACTATGGCTACACCTTC
>TRBD1|TRBJ1-5|TRBV5-1|few
CASSAVPTGGTGNQPQHF
TGCGCCAGCAGCGCCGTACCAACAGGGGGTACTGGCAATCAGCCCCAGCATTTT
>NA|TRBJ1-4|TRBV6-5|few
CASSFIRTATNEKLFF
TGTGCCAGCAGTTTCATACGGACTGCAACTAATGAAAAACTGTTTTTT
>TRBD2|TRBJ2-3|TRBV7-3|NA
CASSLVGGGRTDTQYF
TGTGCCAGCAGCTTAGTGGGCGGGGGGCGTACAGATACGCAGTATTTT
>NA|TRBJ2-5|TRBV6-5|NA
CASRDTKTQYF
TGTGCCAGCCGGGACACAAAGACCCAGTACTTC
>TRBD2|TRBJ2-7|TRBV18|few
CASSPRTSGAYEQYF
TGTGCCAGCTCACCGCGGACTAGCGGGGCCTACGAGCAGTACTTC
>NA|TRBJ2-7|TRBV27|NA
CASSLSGRAYEQYF
TGTGCCAGCAGTTTATCGGGGCGAGCCTACGAGCAGTACTTC
>NA|TRBJ1-6|TRBV6-1|NA
CASSEPGPLHF
TGTGCCAGCAGTGAGCCGGGACCCCTCCACTTT
>TRBD1|TRBJ1-4|TRBV5-1|few
CASRDRYNEKLFF
TGCGCCAGCAGGGACAGGTATAATGAAAAACTGTTTTTT
>TRBD1|TRBJ2-5|TRBV6-6|NA
CASSLGLGQSQETQYF
TGTGCCAGCAGCCTTGGTTTGGGACAGAGTCAAGAGACCCAGTACTTC
>NA|TRBJ1-1|TRBV7-8|NA
CASSFDATGLGAFF
TGTGCCAGCAGCTTTGATGCAACAGGGCTTGGAGCTTTCTTT
>NA|TRBJ2-2|TRBV10-1|NA
CAGSEGTGSGELFF
TGCGCCGGCAGTGAGGGTACAGGGTCCGGGGAGCTGTTTTTT
>TRBD1|TRBJ1-2|TRBV9|NA
CASSPRTGMGYGYTF
TGTGCCAGCAGCCCGAGGACAGGGATGGGCTATGGCTACACCTTC
>TRBD2|TRBJ2-7|TRBV6-6|NA
CASSAGTRSFEQYF
TGTGCCAGCAGCGCCGGGACTAGATCCTTCGAGCAGTACTTC
>TRBD1|TRBJ1-2|TRBV14|once
CASSQMTGGGYTF
TGTGCCAGCAGCCAAATGACAGGGGGAGGCTACACCTTC
>NA|TRBJ2-1|TRBV5-1|NA
CASSSGGAAYNEQFF
TGCGCCAGCAGCTCGGGTGGTGCGGCCTACAATGAGCAGTTCTTC
>TRBD2|TRBJ2-7|TRBV28|NA
CLSSGAGDEQYF
TGCCTATCTAGCGGGGCCGGGGACGAGCAGTACTTC
>NA|TRBJ1-2|TRBV29-1|few
CSVGGGGNYGYTF
TGCAGCGTTGGTGGGGGGGGCAACTATGGCTACACCTTC
>TRBD1|TRBJ2-7|TRBV28|once
CASSAGTVLYEQYF
TGTGCCAGCAGCGCCGGGACAGTTCTCTACGAGCAGTACTTC
>NA|TRBJ2-4|TRBV5-6|NA
CASLKGDLAKNIQYF
TGTGCCAGTTTGAAGGGGGATCTAGCCAAAAACATTCAGTACTTC
>NA|TRBJ2-7|TRBV4-2|NA
CASSQEIDISYEQYF
TGTGCCAGCAGCCAAGAGATCGACATCTCCTACGAGCAGTACTTC
>NA|TRBJ1-2|TRBV7-8|NA
CASTERGGRAPGYGYTF
TGTGCCAGCACCGAAAGGGGGGGTAGGGCCCCTGGCTATGGCTACACCTTC
>NA|TRBJ1-6|TRBV5-4|NA
CASSLPSQNSPLHF
TGTGCCAGCAGCTTGCCCTCACAGAATTCACCCCTCCACTTT
>NA|TRBJ2-1|TRBV7-2|NA
CASSRHLRTDNEQFF
TGTGCCAGCAGCCGCCATCTCCGAACAGACAATGAGCAGTTCTTC